A selection of T cell receptor beta chains follows, all from one sample in a study of blood T cell repertoires in COVID-19. Produced via immunoSEQ multiplex PCR; TCRdb's table is partial and in-frame only. The table has roughly 230,000 clones, around four fifths seen once. Sequenced input: peripheral blood. The receptors were gathered from a woman over 75 with COVID-19, enrolled during active disease. Both conserved end residues are part of each CDR3. The D gene is left open where the match is weak. Only some rows state a clone size, as once, few, many or a class for expanded clones.

15	-	TRBV7-6	TRBJ1-1	-	CASSTPLGVNTEAFF	TGTGCCAGCAGCACACCCTTAGGGGTGAACACTGAAGCTTTCTTT
14	TRBD2	TRBV6-5	TRBJ2-5	-	CASRERGQYETQYF	TGTGCCAGCAGAGAGCGGGGGCAATACGAGACCCAGTACTTC
12	TRBD2	TRBV7-9	TRBJ2-1	-	CASSLSLAGQFF	TGTGCCAGCAGCTTGTCCCTAGCGGGGCAGTTCTTC
15	-	TRBV5-6	TRBJ2-1	-	CASSPLGAPYNEQFF	TGTGCCAGCAGCCCCTTAGGGGCCCCCTACAATGAGCAGTTCTTC
13	-	TRBV10-3	TRBJ2-1	-	CAISESNSPVQFF	TGTGCCATCAGTGAGTCGAATAGTCCGGTCCAGTTCTTC
13	-	TRBV30	TRBJ1-4	-	CAYEGRGNEKLFF	TGTGCCTACGAAGGCCGGGGGAATGAAAAACTGTTTTTT
13	-	TRBV27	TRBJ1-1	-	CASRMDGGAEAFF	TGTGCCAGCAGAATGGACGGGGGGGCTGAAGCTTTCTTT
14	TRBD1	TRBV7-9	TRBJ2-2	-	CASSKSDRAGELFF	TGTGCCAGCAGTAAGTCAGACAGGGCCGGGGAGCTGTTTTTT
12	-	TRBV30	TRBJ2-7	-	CAWSVRPHEQYF	TGTGCCTGGAGTGTGAGGCCTCACGAGCAGTACTTC
16	TRBD2	TRBV2	TRBJ2-1	-	CASSEGVAGPNNEQFF	TGTGCCAGCAGTGAAGGTGTAGCGGGCCCCAACAATGAGCAGTTCTTC
12	-	TRBV28	TRBJ1-2	-	CASSTGGFGYTF	TGTGCCAGCAGCACGGGAGGGTTTGGCTACACCTTC
14	-	TRBV29-1	TRBJ1-5	few	CSAMDSSSNQPQHF	TGCAGCGCTATGGACAGTTCTAGCAATCAGCCCCAGCATTTT
14	-	TRBV27	TRBJ2-7	-	CASGPGQSSYEQYF	TGTGCCAGCGGGCCCGGACAGTCGTCCTACGAGCAGTACTTC
14	-	TRBV10-2	TRBJ1-6	-	CASSESQGLSPLHF	TGCGCCAGCAGTGAAAGTCAGGGGCTTTCACCCCTCCACTTT
12	-	TRBV4-2	TRBJ1-1	-	CASSQAYTEAFF	TGTGCCAGCAGCCAAGCCTACACTGAAGCTTTCTTT
13	-	TRBV18	TRBJ1-4	-	CASSSTGSEKLFF	TGTGCCAGCTCCTCGACAGGATCTGAAAAACTGTTTTTT
14	-	TRBV19	TRBJ1-6	-	CASSIEAGNSPLHF	TGTGCCAGTAGTATAGAGGCGGGGAATTCACCCCTCCACTTT
13	TRBD2	TRBV19	TRBJ2-2	-	CASCRGGSGELFF	TGTGCCAGTTGTCGGGGGGGGTCCGGGGAGCTGTTTTTT
16	-	TRBV19	TRBJ1-1	-	CASSMGAGRRRTEAFF	TGTGCCAGTAGTATGGGTGCGGGAAGGAGGCGAACTGAAGCTTTCTTT
15	-	TRBV30	TRBJ1-3	-	CAWSVRAGSGNTIYF	TGTGCCTGGAGTGTACGGGCGGGCTCTGGAAACACCATATATTTT
15	-	TRBV28	TRBJ2-7	once	CASSLGGGPPYEQYF	TGTGCCAGCAGTTTGGGAGGGGGGCCCCCCTACGAGCAGTACTTC
15	TRBD2	TRBV5-1	TRBJ2-5	-	CASSTGTSGQETQYF	TGCGCCAGCAGCACCGGGACTAGCGGGCAAGAGACCCAGTACTTC
15	-	TRBV10-3	TRBJ1-5	-	CAISESQGLNQPQHF	TGTGCCATCAGTGAGTCGCAGGGACTCAATCAGCCCCAGCATTTT
13	TRBD1	TRBV11-2	TRBJ1-4	-	CASSERSQTGLFF	TGTGCCAGCAGCGAGCGTTCTCAGACAGGGTTGTTTTTT
15	-	TRBV9	TRBJ2-1	-	CASSPGVVLYNEQFF	TGTGCCAGCAGCCCTGGAGTCGTCCTATACAATGAGCAGTTCTTC
13	-	TRBV6-1	TRBJ1-6	few	CASSEQEYSPLHF	TGTGCCAGCAGTGAACAGGAATATTCACCCCTCCACTTT
13	-	TRBV5-6	TRBJ2-2	-	CASSLAPAGELFF	TGTGCCAGCAGCTTGGCCCCCGCCGGGGAGCTGTTTTTT
15	TRBD1	TRBV18	TRBJ2-7	-	CASSPSGQGASEQYF	TGTGCCAGCTCACCAAGTGGGCAGGGGGCGTCCGAGCAGTACTTC
15	-	TRBV7-2	TRBJ2-3	-	CASSFGRGGADTQYF	TGTGCCAGCAGCTTCGGGCGGGGTGGTGCAGATACGCAGTATTTT
17	TRBD2	TRBV4-2	TRBJ2-3	-	CASSQSSSGGAADTQYF	TGTGCCAGCAGCCAAAGCTCTAGCGGGGGGGCGGCTGATACGCAGTATTTT
15	-	TRBV3-1/TRBV3-2	TRBJ2-5	-	CASRPDRTVQETQYF	TGTGCCAGCAGGCCGGATCGGACTGTTCAAGAGACCCAGTACTTC
15	-	TRBV7-2	TRBJ1-1	-	CASSLRWGGSTEAFF	TGTGCCAGCAGCCTCCGGTGGGGGGGTAGCACTGAAGCTTTCTTT
16	TRBD1	TRBV9	TRBJ2-2	once	CASSARGKGAGGELFF	TGTGCCAGCAGCGCCAGAGGCAAGGGGGCAGGCGGGGAGCTGTTTTTT
13	-	TRBV11-2	TRBJ1-1	-	CASSLEQGQQAFF	TGTGCCAGCAGCTTAGAACAAGGACAGCAAGCTTTCTTT
14	TRBD2	TRBV24-1	TRBJ2-1	-	CATSGGGSYNEQFF	TGTGCCACCAGCGGGGGGGGTTCCTACAATGAGCAGTTCTTC
14	TRBD1	TRBV10-3	TRBJ1-2	-	CAISEDRGSEGYTF	TGTGCCATCAGTGAGGACAGGGGGTCAGAAGGCTACACCTTC
15	TRBD1	TRBV5-1	TRBJ1-4	-	CASSNGQGGNEKLFF	TGCGCCAGCAGCAATGGACAGGGAGGGAATGAAAAACTGTTTTTT
16	TRBD2	TRBV4-2	TRBJ2-3	once	CASSQSGLAGEDTQYF	TGTGCCAGCAGCCAGTCAGGGCTAGCGGGGGAAGATACGCAGTATTTT
14	TRBD1	TRBV19	TRBJ1-5	-	CATSAGTGGQPQHF	TGTGCCACTTCGGCCGGGACAGGGGGCCAGCCCCAGCATTTT
15	-	TRBV19	TRBJ2-1	-	CASSIIGFVDNEQFF	TGTGCCAGTAGTATAATCGGGTTCGTCGACAATGAGCAGTTCTTC
14	TRBD1	TRBV28	TRBJ1-2	-	CASSLGTGVYGYTF	TGTGCCAGCAGTTTGGGGACAGGGGTCTATGGCTACACCTTC
15	TRBD1	TRBV6-5	TRBJ1-6	-	CASRPTGTVNSPLHF	TGTGCCAGCAGGCCGACCGGGACAGTAAATTCACCCCTCCACTTT
16	-	TRBV4-1	TRBJ1-1	once	CASSQGQAYMNTEAFF	TGCGCCAGCAGCCAAGGACAAGCTTACATGAACACTGAAGCTTTCTTT
19	TRBD1	TRBV6-2/TRBV6-3	TRBJ1-5	-	CASSRVITGGKGSNQPQHF	TGTGCCAGCAGTCGGGTGATTACAGGGGGCAAGGGAAGCAATCAGCCCCAGCATTTT
16	TRBD1	TRBV28	TRBJ1-5	once	CASSLPTGRGLQPQHF	TGTGCCAGCAGTTTACCTACGGGCAGGGGGCTTCAGCCCCAGCATTTT
15	TRBD2	TRBV7-3	TRBJ2-1	-	CASSTRGGGRNEQFF	TGTGCCAGCAGCACTAGGGGCGGGGGTCGCAATGAGCAGTTCTTC
14	TRBD1	TRBV6-5	TRBJ1-2	-	CASRGQLTFYGYTF	TGTGCCAGCAGGGGACAGTTAACCTTCTATGGCTACACCTTC
15	-	TRBV7-9	TRBJ1-1	-	CASSYRYAGNTEAFF	TGTGCCAGCAGCTACCGCTACGCAGGGAACACTGAAGCTTTCTTT
13	-	TRBV20-1	TRBJ1-2	few	CSASLGTNYGYTF	TGCAGTGCTAGTCTCGGGACAAACTATGGCTACACCTTC
15	TRBD1	TRBV14	TRBJ1-1	-	CASSQAGQGRTEAFF	TGTGCCAGCAGCCAAGCTGGACAGGGGCGAACTGAAGCTTTCTTT
16	TRBD1	TRBV4-2	TRBJ1-5	-	CASSQVSTGGNQPQHF	TGTGCCAGCAGCCAAGTATCGACAGGGGGAAATCAGCCCCAGCATTTT
13	-	TRBV3-1/TRBV3-2	TRBJ2-3	-	CASSLPSGNTQYF	TGTGCCAGCAGCCTGCCCTCCGGGAATACGCAGTATTTT
16	TRBD1	TRBV3-1/TRBV3-2	TRBJ1-4	-	CASSPTRDRPNEKLFF	TGTGCCAGCAGCCCAACCCGGGACAGGCCTAATGAAAAACTGTTTTTT
18	TRBD1	TRBV28	TRBJ2-4	-	CASTSGQGAMGAKNIQYF	TGTGCCAGCACATCGGGACAGGGGGCAATGGGGGCCAAAAACATTCAGTACTTC
14	-	TRBV5-6	TRBJ1-5	few	CASSLAISDQPQHF	TGTGCCAGCAGCTTGGCCATATCAGATCAGCCCCAGCATTTT
19	TRBD2	TRBV7-2	TRBJ2-1	-	CASSLVAQGTSGARNEQFF	TGTGCCAGCAGCTTAGTAGCCCAAGGGACTAGCGGGGCTCGCAATGAGCAGTTCTTC
14	TRBD1	TRBV3-1/TRBV3-2	TRBJ1-2	-	CASSPDRGRHGYTF	TGTGCCAGCAGCCCGGACAGGGGGAGACATGGCTACACCTTC
14	TRBD2	TRBV6-5	TRBJ2-7	-	CASSYTGGANEQYF	TGTGCCAGCAGTTACACCGGGGGGGCCAACGAGCAGTACTTC
18	TRBD1	TRBV4-1	TRBJ1-5	-	CASSETGGAFRRIQPQHF	TGCGCCAGCAGCGAAACAGGGGGAGCTTTTCGTAGGATTCAGCCCCAGCATTTT